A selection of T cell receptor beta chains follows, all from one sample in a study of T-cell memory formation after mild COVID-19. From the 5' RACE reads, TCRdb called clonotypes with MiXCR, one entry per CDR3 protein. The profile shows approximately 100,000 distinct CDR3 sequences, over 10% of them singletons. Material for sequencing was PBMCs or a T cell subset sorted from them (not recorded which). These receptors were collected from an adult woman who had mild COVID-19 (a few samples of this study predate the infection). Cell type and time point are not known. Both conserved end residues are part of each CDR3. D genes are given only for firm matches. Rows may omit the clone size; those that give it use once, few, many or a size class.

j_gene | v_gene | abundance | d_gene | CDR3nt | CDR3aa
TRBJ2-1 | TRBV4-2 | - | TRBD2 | TGTGCCAGCAGCCAAGATGGGGGGGACAATGAGCAGTTCTTC | CASSQDGGDNEQFF
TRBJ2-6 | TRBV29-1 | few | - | TGCAGCGTTGAAGATCTTCGGACAGGGGCCAACGTCCTGACTTTC | CSVEDLRTGANVLTF
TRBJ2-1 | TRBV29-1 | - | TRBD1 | TGCAGCGTTGAGGGACAGCTTCCGGACGAGCAGTTCTTC | CSVEGQLPDEQFF
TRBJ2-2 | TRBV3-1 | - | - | TGTGCCAGCAGCCAATATTTAGATAACACCGGGGAGCTGTTTTTT | CASSQYLDNTGELFF
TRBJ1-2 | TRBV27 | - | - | TGTGCCAGCAGTTTCCCGGGGGCGGGCGGCTACACCTTC | CASSFPGAGGYTF
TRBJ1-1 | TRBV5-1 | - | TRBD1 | TGCGCCAGCAGCTCAATCGCAGGGGGCGCCATTGGCACTGAAGCTTTCTTT | CASSSIAGGAIGTEAFF
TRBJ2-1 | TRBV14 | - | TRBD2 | TGTGCCAGCAGCCAAGATTACGAATGGACTAGCGGGGACAATGAGCAGTTCTTC | CASSQDYEWTSGDNEQFF
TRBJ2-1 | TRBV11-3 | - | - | TGTGCCAGCAGCTCGGGGGGCGGCCCTTACAATGAGCAGTTCTTC | CASSSGGGPYNEQFF
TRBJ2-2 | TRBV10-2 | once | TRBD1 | TGCGCCACCCGGACAGGGGGCCCTGGGGAGCTGTTTTTT | CATRTGGPGELFF
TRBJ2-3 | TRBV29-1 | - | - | TGCAGCGTCGCTGGGGGCGAGGGACTCACAGATACGCAGTATTTT | CSVAGGEGLTDTQYF
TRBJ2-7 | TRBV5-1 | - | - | TGCGCCAGCAGCTTGCGCCCAGGGGATTCTGGGTACGAGCAGTACTTC | CASSLRPGDSGYEQYF
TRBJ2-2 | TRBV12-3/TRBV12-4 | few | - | TGTGCCAGCAGCAGGGTCGGGCTCCCCGGGGAGCTGTTTTTT | CASSRVGLPGELFF
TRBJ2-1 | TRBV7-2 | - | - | TGTGCCAGCAGATTAGCCCCCGGAAATGAGCAGTTCTTC | CASRLAPGNEQFF
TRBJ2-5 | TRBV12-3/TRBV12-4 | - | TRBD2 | TGTGCCAGCAGATCGACTAGCGGGAGGGCAGGGGGCCAAGAGACCCAGTACTTC | CASRSTSGRAGGQETQYF
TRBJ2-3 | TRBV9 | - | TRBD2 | TGTGCCAGCAAACGGACTAGCGGGGGGGCCGCAGATACGCAGTATTTT | CASKRTSGGAADTQYF
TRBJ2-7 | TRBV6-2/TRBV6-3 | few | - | TGTGCCAGCAGTTACGGGAAGACCTACGAGCAGTACTTC | CASSYGKTYEQYF
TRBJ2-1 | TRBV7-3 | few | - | TGTGCCAGCAGCATCCTCTTCGGGGCGCATGAGCAGTTCTTC | CASSILFGAHEQFF
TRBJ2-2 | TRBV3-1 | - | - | TGTGCCAGCAGCCAAGAGGGGTTAAACGAGCGGCCCGGGGAGCTGTTTTTT | CASSQEGLNERPGELFF
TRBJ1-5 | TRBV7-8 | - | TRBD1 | TGTGCCAGCAGCGGTGGGACAGGGCCTAATCAGCCCCAGCATTTT | CASSGGTGPNQPQHF
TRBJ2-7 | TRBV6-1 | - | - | TGTGCCAGCAGTGACCAGGACATACCACCGGACGAGCAGTACTTC | CASSDQDIPPDEQYF
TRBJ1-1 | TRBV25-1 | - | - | TGTGCCAGCAGTACCCAGGGGACTGAAGCTTTCTTT | CASSTQGTEAFF
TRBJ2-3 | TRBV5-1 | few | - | TGCGCCAGCAGCTTGAAAGGGGCACTCACAGATACGCAGTATTTT | CASSLKGALTDTQYF
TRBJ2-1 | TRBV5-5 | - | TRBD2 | TGTGCCAGCAGCTTGGGAGCGGGAGGGGACAATGAGCAGTTCTTC | CASSLGAGGDNEQFF
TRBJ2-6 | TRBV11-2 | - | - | TGTGCCAGCAGCTTAGAGGTCCCACAAACAATCTCTGGGGCCAACGTCCTGACTTTC | CASSLEVPQTISGANVLTF
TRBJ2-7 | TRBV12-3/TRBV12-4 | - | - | TGTGCCAGCAGTGGCTTTGTGGGACCCTGGTACGAGCAGTACTTC | CASSGFVGPWYEQYF
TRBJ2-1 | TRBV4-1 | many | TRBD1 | TGCGCCAGCAGCCAAGATGTGGACAGGGCCAATGAGCAGTTCTTC | CASSQDVDRANEQFF
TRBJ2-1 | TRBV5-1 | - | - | TGCGCCAGCAGCTTGGCCAGGAGCTCCTACAATGAGCAGTTCTTC | CASSLARSSYNEQFF
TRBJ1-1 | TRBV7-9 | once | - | TGTGCCAGCAGCGTTACCTTAATGGACACTGAAGCTTTCTTT | CASSVTLMDTEAFF
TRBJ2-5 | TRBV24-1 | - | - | TGTGCCACCAGTGATTTGAGCGGTGCGGGGACCCAGTACTTC | CATSDLSGAGTQYF
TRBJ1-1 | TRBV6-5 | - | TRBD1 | TGTGCCAGCAGTTACTCGGCAGGGGGCCAGGGAACTGAAGCTTTCTTT | CASSYSAGGQGTEAFF
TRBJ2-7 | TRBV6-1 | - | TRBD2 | TGTGCCAGCAGTGTACAGGGATGGGGCCTAGCGGGAAACGAGCAGTACTTC | CASSVQGWGLAGNEQYF
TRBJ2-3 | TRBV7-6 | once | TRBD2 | TGTGCCAGCAGCTCTCTACCGAATAGCGGGGGCACAGATACGCAGTATTTT | CASSSLPNSGGTDTQYF
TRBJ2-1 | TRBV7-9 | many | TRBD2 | TGTGCCAGCAGCTTAGGTCTAGCGGACAACAATGAGCAGTTCTTC | CASSLGLADNNEQFF
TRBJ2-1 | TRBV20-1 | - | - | TGCAGTGCTAGCGAGGGGTATGAGCAGTTCTTC | CSASEGYEQFF
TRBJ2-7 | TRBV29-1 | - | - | TGCAGCGCCCGCCCGGGACCATCCTACGAGCAGTACTTC | CSARPGPSYEQYF
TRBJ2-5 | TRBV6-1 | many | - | TGTGCCAGCAGTCATGGAGAGGGTACGAGTCAAGAGACCCAGTACTTC | CASSHGEGTSQETQYF
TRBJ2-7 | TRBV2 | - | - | TGTGCCAGCACGGGGTTCCAGTCCTACGAGCAGTACTTC | CASTGFQSYEQYF
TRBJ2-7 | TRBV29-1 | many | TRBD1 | TGCAGCGTTGAAGAGCCGGGACAGGCGGAGCAGTACTTC | CSVEEPGQAEQYF
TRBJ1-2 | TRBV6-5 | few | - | TGTGCCAGCAGTTACGGGGGGCCCTCAGCGTGGGGCTACACCTTC | CASSYGGPSAWGYTF
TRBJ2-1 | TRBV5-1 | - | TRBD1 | TGCGCCAGCAGCCAGAGATACGGGACAGGTTTGTTCAATGAGCAGTTCTTC | CASSQRYGTGLFNEQFF
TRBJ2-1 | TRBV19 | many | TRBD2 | TGTGCCAGTAGTATCGCGGCTAGCGGATCCTACAATGAGCAGTTCTTC | CASSIAASGSYNEQFF
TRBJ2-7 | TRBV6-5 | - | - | TGTGCCAGCAGTTACTCCCCCGTAAACCCCTACGAGCAGTACTTC | CASSYSPVNPYEQYF
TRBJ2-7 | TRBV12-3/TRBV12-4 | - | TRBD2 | TGTGCCAGCAGTTTTCTAGCGGGAGCCCACGAGCAGTACTTC | CASSFLAGAHEQYF
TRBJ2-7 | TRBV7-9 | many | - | TGTGCCAGCAGCCCAGACTTTTTCTACGAGCAGTACTTC | CASSPDFFYEQYF
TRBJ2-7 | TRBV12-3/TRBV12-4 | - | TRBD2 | TGTGCCAGCAGGGGGCCCCGCGGGGGAGCCTACGAGCAGTACTTC | CASRGPRGGAYEQYF
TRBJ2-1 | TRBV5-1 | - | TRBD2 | TGCGCCAGCAGCTTGACTCCGGACCGACTAGCGGGAGGGACGAATGAGCAGTTCTTC | CASSLTPDRLAGGTNEQFF
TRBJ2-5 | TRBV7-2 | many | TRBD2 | TGTGCCAGCCACGATGGGACTAGCGGAATTCAAACGTACCAAGAGACCCAGTACTTC | CASHDGTSGIQTYQETQYF
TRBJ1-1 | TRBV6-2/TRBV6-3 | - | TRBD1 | TGTGCCAGCAGTTACTCATTCCAGGGGGACACTGAAGCTTTCTTT | CASSYSFQGDTEAFF
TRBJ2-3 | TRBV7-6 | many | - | TGTGCCAGCAGCCGGGGGCGGGATTCTAGCACAGATACGCAGTATTTT | CASSRGRDSSTDTQYF
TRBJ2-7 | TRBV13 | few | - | TGTGCCAGCAGCCCTGGAATATCCTACGAGCAGTACTTC | CASSPGISYEQYF
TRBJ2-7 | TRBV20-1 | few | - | TGCAGTGCTAGCAGTGGGGCGATGTACGAGCAGTACTTC | CSASSGAMYEQYF
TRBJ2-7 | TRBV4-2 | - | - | TGTGCCAGCAGCCAGTATTCCTACGAGCAGTACTTC | CASSQYSYEQYF
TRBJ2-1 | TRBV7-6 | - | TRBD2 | TGTGCCAGCAGCTTAGTAGCGGGAGAGCCCAATGAGCAGTTCTTC | CASSLVAGEPNEQFF
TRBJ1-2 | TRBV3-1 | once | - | TGTGCCAGCAGCCGCCTGACAGATTTCTATGGCTACACCTTC | CASSRLTDFYGYTF
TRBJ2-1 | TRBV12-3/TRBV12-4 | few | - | TGTGCCAGCCAATTACTTAGCTCCTACAATGAGCAGTTCTTC | CASQLLSSYNEQFF
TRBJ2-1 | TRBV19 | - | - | - | CASSSGGVRLAGNEQFF
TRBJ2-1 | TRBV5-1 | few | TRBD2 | TGCGCCAGCAGCTCGTATACGACTAGCGGGGGCCCAAACTACAATGAGCAGTTCTTC | CASSSYTTSGGPNYNEQFF
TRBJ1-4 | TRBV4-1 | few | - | TGCGCCAGCAGCCATCAGCGGGGTGCAACTAATGAAAAACTGTTTTTT | CASSHQRGATNEKLFF
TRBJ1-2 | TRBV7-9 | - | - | TGTGCCAGCAGCTTAGGAGGGGAAGTAGGATATGGCTACACCTTC | CASSLGGEVGYGYTF